This T cell receptor (beta chain) was identified during a study of cytomegalovirus exposure and HLA in healthy donors (TCRdb year 2017). A note on the overall study: An earlier analysis of a few hundred of the donors reported 276 Gb of sequence data and around 100 million unique TCR beta sequences obtained from roughly 170 million T cells. Around 320 gigabases of sequencing data and approximately 80 million unique TCR sequences were included in an early release covering several hundred HLA-typed donors. The genetic ancestry cluster associated with self-reported Caucasian donors included roughly four fifths of the roughly 410 genotyped donors. The study aimed to test whether cataloging public T cell receptors could reveal signatures of past pathogen exposure. The T cell repertoires of around 670 subjects were profiled by immunosequencing and related to cytomegalovirus serostatus. Along with the 666-subject first cohort, a separate validation cohort of over 90 different subjects was used. High-throughput TCR immunosequencing, statistical association of individual TCRs with disease status, and machine learning were combined to predict cytomegalovirus infection status. A later analysis re-analyzed previously published TCR beta repertoires from 650 to 800 donors and added high-resolution HLA genotyping to study TCR occurrence patterns. Rather than using new phenotypic data, the later analysis identified candidate immune exposures from TCR beta sequences and from how often those sequences occurred across donors. To decide whether each TCR beta V gene segment behaved as functional or pseudogenic, an earlier analysis of approximately 590 of the donors relied on high-throughput TCR beta sequencing. Donor age, sex, ethnicity and CMV serostatus were collected together with the repertoire data. A later genetic analysis took genome-wide SNP genotypes for about three fifths of the 666 donors and used that subset as a discovery cohort. All discovery cohort repertoires had been generated using a single sequencing platform. Class I and class II HLA loci were covered by the typing at four-digit resolution. The number of typed donors differed by locus: about 620-640 for A, B, C, DRB1 and DQB1; 500 to 550 for DQA1; 600 to 610 for DPA1; and approximately 450 for DPB1. Roughly 5 DR-DQ haplotypes were handled as single units for association and clustering, since linkage in the cohort was strong. Among about 370 genotyped donors of the cohort, an average of approximately 200,000 unique TCR beta nucleotide sequences was sequenced per donor, of which approximately 18% were non-productive. Here is what the overall study found, with its caveats: It was suggested by the authors that the approach could potentially be generalized to other disease states and immunological phenotypes. In this cohort, only TCR beta chains were sequenced, and detectable features were limited by the absence of alpha or paired-chain data. In a later analysis, over 15,000 TCR beta sequences were associated with specific HLA alleles at a false discovery rate of 0.05. The study gave a list of 150 to 200 TCR beta chains associated with cytomegalovirus. In a later genetic analysis, a missense DCLRE1C variant was associated with V-gene and J-gene trimming of TCR beta chains, and the association was replicated in an independent cohort. Because counts were too low, roughly 18 rarely observed V segments, including chromosome 9 orphons, were left out of the earlier analysis of about 500 of the donors. Immune exposure information for the cohort was limited to CMV serostatus. Broadly in line with IMGT annotations, most TCR beta V segments showed up in productive rearrangements about 87% or about 30% of the time in an earlier analysis of approximately 640 of the donors. In a later analysis, HLA-associated TCR beta chains showed more clonal expansion and lower generation probabilities than non-associated chains that were equally common. Correlated functional status among segregating V segments might be attributable to linkage disequilibrium, but an unknown experimental factor could not be ruled out. In a later analysis, the rate of TCR association differed among HLA loci, with DRB1 alleles having the most associated TCRs and HLA-C alleles having the fewest. A later analysis found that most CMV-associated TCR beta chains appeared HLA-restricted, with HLA associations seemingly driven largely by CMV exposure. In vitro tests confirmed that three of the cytomegalovirus-associated TCR beta chains recognize cytomegalovirus antigens. Cytomegalovirus status was reported to be diagnosed by the classifier with high specificity and sensitivity in both the original and validation cohorts. Assigning TCR associations to individual alleles was difficult when HLA alleles, especially DR and DQ, strongly co-occurred. Presence/absence analyses assumed roughly uniform sequencing depth across donors, an assumption that may not hold. The sequencing pipeline was judged likely to have produced a cluster of highly shared sequence variants as a technical artifact. Some IMGT-functional V segments, including TRBV6-2 and TRBV6-3, could not be distinguished by the 87-base-pair reads and were therefore excluded. Several of the top co-occurrence clusters appeared to be linked to parvovirus B19, influenza, CMV and Epstein-Barr virus, according to a later analysis. Because some donors lacked HLA typing at each locus, the association tests relied only on the typed subset. While some public TCRs were present in many individuals, most TCR sequences turned up only very rarely across donors. Compared with the roughly 700-donor mean, donors in an Asian-associated ancestry cluster had fewer N-insertions in productive TCRs, according to a later genetic analysis. A further reported finding was that TCR beta sequences accurately predicted the HLA-A and HLA-B alleles for most subjects in the first cohort.

Library preparation was by the immunoSEQ multiplex PCR assay. For the multiplex PCR, a mixture combining 60 forward primers for TCR Vbeta segments and 13 reverse primers for TCR Jbeta segments was used. The CDR3 region of rearranged TCR beta genes was amplified from genomic DNA by a multiplex PCR assay. The amplified TCR beta libraries were sequenced on the Illumina HiSeq System as 87-base-pair reads. For the original study's pipeline: In a later analysis, 77 million or so unique TCR beta chains were counted across the 666 repertoires, and around 10 million of these chains were shared by at least two donors. To remove PCR and sequencing errors, raw reads were error-corrected and collapsed into unique sequences using a nearest-neighbor algorithm that merged closely related sequences. To assign V, D and J gene segments, CDR3 sequences were aligned to IMGT reference sequences. For a sequence to be retained, a match of at least six nucleotides to both a V gene segment and a J gene segment was required. A rearrangement was called productive if the CDR3 had no stop codons and remained in frame with V and J, and every other rearrangement was called non-productive. CDR3 was defined according to IMGT convention as the region running from the second conserved V-encoded cysteine to the conserved J-encoded phenylalanine. Sequences without an unambiguous match to a single V gene segment were excluded from the earlier analysis of approximately 600 of the donors. In an earlier analysis of 450 to 750 of the donors, a V segment was called functional when productive rearrangements were above 56.7%, and segregating when the standard deviation between donors exceeded 5%. A statistical classification framework was developed to diagnose cytomegalovirus status using the catalog of TCR beta chain sequences. V and J gene assignment, in a later analysis, came from comparing TCR nucleotide sequences with IMGT/GENE-DB human TR gene sequences. Using the TCRdist pipeline, a later analysis assigned CDR3 sequences along with most-parsimonious VDJ recombination scenarios. A later analysis defined each TCR beta chain by its CDR3 amino acid sequence plus V-gene family, and excluded reads lacking a unique V-gene family. To address suspected cross-contamination and a sequencing artifact, a later analysis removed a few hundred highly shared, low-generation-probability nucleotide sequences. A later analysis calculated a clonal expansion index for each public chain from normalized within-repertoire ranks of inferred template counts. Generation probabilities in a later analysis came from a VDJ recombination model fitted to out-of-frame rearrangements, and those results were checked against IGoR. In a later analysis, TCR-TCR, TCR-HLA and TCR-CMV co-occurrence was scored with hypergeometric tests, and a repertoire-size bias correction was applied to TCR pairs. A later analysis estimated false discovery rates by permuting HLA or CMV assignments 20 times. In a later analysis, co-occurring TCRs were grouped using DBSCAN, with TCRdist sequence similarity added in when clustering inside HLA-allele-positive subsets. Repertoires with fewer than 30,000 or more than 120,000 public chains, plus five repertoires with anomalous nucleotide sharing, were excluded from co-occurrence clustering. Imported from immuneACCESS, the table was reduced by TCRdb to in-frame sequences with V and J called. These copies leave out some clones; in studies compared against another copy, an unresolved V gene accounts for under half, and the cause of the remainder is not known. Clone size and the V and J calls come from that table; the DNA yielded D and trimming. The sample data list roughly 120,000 clones, and about 72% of these were observed just once. In total, the top ten clones hold about 16% of the sample.

This clone was detected only a few times. Its antigen remains undetermined. No base quality information exists; no much larger clone differs at one position. V is pruned by 4 bases and J by 0 bases, leaving 9 bases of the junction without a gene match. The CDR3 contains 16 residues, cysteine and phenylalanine counted. Only the CDR3 region is kept as DNA, spanning 48 bases read in frame from base 1. For CDR1 and CDR2, the germline V gene lists KGHSH and LQKENI. The cohort consisted of 600 to 700 healthy bone marrow donors. Cohort members were all nominally healthy when sampled, although unrecorded immune exposures were likely present. The donor was CMV seropositive and was included in the group of 250 to 300 seropositive cohort members. A peripheral blood sample was collected from each donor, and TCR beta sequencing was performed on peripheral blood mononuclear cells. Genomic DNA extraction from the blood cell samples was performed with the Qiagen DNeasy Blood Extraction Kit.

The clonotype was recovered from a man aged 45-65 years in good health and CMV-seropositive. The V gene is TRBV18 and the J gene is TRBJ2-7, with TRBD2 matching 7 junction bases. Sequencing was done on a sample of PBMCs. CDR3 reads: CASSLGGKPSSYEQYF. The DNA reads TGTGCCAGCTCACTGGGGGGGAAACCCAGCTCCTACGAGCAGTACTTC.